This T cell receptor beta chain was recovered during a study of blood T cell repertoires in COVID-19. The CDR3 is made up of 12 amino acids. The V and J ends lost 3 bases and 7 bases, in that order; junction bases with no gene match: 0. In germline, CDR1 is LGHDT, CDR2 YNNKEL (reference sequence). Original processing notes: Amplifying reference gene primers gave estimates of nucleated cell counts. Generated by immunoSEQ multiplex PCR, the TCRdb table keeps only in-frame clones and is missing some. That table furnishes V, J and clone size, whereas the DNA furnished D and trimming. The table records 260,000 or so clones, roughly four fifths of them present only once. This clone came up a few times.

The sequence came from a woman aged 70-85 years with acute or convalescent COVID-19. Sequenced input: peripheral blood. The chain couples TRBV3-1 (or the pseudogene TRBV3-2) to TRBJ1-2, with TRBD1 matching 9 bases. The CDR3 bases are TGTGCCAGCAGCCAGACAGGGGGTGGCTACACCTTC. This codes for CASSQTGGGYTF.